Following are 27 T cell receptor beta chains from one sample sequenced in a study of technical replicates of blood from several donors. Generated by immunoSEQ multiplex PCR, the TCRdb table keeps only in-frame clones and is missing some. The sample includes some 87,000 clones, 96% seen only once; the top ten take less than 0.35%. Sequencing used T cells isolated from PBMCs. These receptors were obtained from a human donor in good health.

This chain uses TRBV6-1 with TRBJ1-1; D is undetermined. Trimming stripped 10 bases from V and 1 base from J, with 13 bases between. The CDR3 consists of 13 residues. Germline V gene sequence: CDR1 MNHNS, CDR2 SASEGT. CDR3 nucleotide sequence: TGTGCCACCCGGGATGGAGGGAACACTGAAGCTTTCTTT. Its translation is CATRDGGNTEAFF.

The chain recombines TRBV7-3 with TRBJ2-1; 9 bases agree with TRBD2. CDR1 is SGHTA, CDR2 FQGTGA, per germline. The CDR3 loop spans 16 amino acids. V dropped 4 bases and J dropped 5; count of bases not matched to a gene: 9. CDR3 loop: CASSSLRTSANNEQFF. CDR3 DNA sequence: TGTGCCAGCAGCTCCCTCCGGACTAGCGCTAACAATGAGCAGTTCTTC.

CDR3 region: CASGTGKTGELFF. CDR3 in DNA: TGTGCCAGTGGGACAGGAAAAACCGGGGAGCTGTTTTTT. V gene TRBV6-1 combines with J gene TRBJ2-2; the match to TRBD1 covers 8 bases. The CDR3 totals 13 residues. J lost 5 bases, V lost 9 bases, and 5 bases had no gene match. Germline V gene sequence: CDR1 MNHNS, CDR2 SASEGT.

The CDR3 sequence is CAWSAQGARGYTF. DNA for the CDR3: TGTGCCTGGAGTGCACAGGGGGCGCGGGGCTACACCTTC. The chain couples TRBV30 to TRBJ1-2; 9 bases align to TRBD1. The length of the CDR3 is 13 residues. Germline V gene lookup returns CDR1 GTSNPN and CDR2 SVGIG (reference sequence). The ends lost 1 base at V and 8 bases at J; junction bases unmatched: 5.

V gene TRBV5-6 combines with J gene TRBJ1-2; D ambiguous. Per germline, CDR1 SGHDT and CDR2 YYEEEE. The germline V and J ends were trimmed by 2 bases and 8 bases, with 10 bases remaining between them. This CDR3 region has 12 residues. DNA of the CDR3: TGTGCCAGCAGCTTACAGAAGTCCGGCTACACCTTC. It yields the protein CASSLQKSGYTF.

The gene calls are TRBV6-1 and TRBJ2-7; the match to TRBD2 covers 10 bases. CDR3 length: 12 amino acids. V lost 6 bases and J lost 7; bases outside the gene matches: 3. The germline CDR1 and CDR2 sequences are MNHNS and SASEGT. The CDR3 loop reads CASRSGRGEQYF. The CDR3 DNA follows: TGTGCCAGCAGGAGCGGGAGGGGGGAGCAGTACTTC.

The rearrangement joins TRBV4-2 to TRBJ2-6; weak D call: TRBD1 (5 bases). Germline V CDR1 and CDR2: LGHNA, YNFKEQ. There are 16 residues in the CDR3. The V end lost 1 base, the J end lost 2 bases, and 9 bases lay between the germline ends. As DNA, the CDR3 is TGTGCCAGCAGCCAAGTCCTCAGGGCTGGGGCCAACGTCCTGACTTTC. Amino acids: CASSQVLRAGANVLTF.

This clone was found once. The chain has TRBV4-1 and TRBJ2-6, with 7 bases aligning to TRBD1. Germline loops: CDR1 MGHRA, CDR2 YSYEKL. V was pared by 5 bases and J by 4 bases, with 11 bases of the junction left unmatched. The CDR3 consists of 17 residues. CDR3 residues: CASSVRQGSDGANVLTF. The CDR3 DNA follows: TGCGCCAGCAGCGTTAGACAGGGTAGCGACGGGGCCAACGTCCTGACTTTC.

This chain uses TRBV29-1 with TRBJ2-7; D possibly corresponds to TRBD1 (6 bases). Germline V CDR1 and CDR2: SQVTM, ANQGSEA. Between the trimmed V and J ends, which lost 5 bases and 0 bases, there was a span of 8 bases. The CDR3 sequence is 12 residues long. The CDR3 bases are TGCAGCGTTTGGACAGCCTCCTACGAGCAGTACTTC. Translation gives CSVWTASYEQYF.

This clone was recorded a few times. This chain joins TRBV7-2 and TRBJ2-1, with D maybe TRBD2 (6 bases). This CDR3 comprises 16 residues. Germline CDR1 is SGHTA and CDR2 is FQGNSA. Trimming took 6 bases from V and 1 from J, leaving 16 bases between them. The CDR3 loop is CASSPGGITSYNEQFF. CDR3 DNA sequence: TGTGCCAGCAGTCCCGGGGGAATTACTTCCTACAATGAGCAGTTCTTC. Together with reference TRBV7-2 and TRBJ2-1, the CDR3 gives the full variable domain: GAGVSQSPSNKVTEKGKDVELRCDPISGHTALYWYRQSLGQGLEFLIYFQGNSAPDKSGLPSDRFSAERTGGSVSTLTIQRTQQEDSAVYLCASSPGGITSYNEQFFGPGTRLTVL.

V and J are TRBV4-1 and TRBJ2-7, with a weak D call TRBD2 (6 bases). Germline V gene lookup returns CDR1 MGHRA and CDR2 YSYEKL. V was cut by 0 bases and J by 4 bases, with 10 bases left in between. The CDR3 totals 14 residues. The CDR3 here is CASSQEEGLYEQYF. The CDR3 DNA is TGCGCCAGCAGCCAAGAGGAGGGGCTATACGAGCAGTACTTC.

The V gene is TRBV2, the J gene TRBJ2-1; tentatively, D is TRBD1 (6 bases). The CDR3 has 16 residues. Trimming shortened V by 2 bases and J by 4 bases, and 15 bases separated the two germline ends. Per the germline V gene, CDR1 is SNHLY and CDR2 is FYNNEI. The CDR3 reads CASSETIQGRYNEQFF. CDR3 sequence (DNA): TGTGCCAGCAGTGAAACGATACAGGGTCGGTACAATGAGCAGTTCTTC.

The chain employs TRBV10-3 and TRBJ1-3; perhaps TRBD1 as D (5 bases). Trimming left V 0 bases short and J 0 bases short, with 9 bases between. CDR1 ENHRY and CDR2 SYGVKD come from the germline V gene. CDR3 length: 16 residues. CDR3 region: CAISESRQGSGNTIYF. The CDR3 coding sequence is TGTGCCATCAGTGAGTCGAGGCAGGGCTCTGGAAACACCATATATTTT.

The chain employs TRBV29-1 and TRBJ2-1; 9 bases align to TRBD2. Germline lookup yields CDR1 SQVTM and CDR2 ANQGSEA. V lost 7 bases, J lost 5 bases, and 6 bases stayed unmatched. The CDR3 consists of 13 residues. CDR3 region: CSAVGTSHNEQFF. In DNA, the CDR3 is TGCAGCGCCGTAGGGACTAGCCACAATGAGCAGTTCTTC.

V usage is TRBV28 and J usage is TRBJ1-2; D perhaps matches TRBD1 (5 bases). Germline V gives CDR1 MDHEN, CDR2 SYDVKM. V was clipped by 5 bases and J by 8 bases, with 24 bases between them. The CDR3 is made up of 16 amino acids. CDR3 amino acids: CASSLTFGGLGWGYTF. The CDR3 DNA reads TGTGCCAGCAGTCTTACCTTCGGGGGATTGGGGTGGGGCTACACCTTC.

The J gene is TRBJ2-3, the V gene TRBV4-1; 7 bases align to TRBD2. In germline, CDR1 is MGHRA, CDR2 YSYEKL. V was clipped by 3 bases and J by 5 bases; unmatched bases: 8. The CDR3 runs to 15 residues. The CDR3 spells CASSQEGIAGDTQYF. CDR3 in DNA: TGCGCCAGCAGCCAGGAGGGAATAGCGGGAGATACGCAGTATTTT.

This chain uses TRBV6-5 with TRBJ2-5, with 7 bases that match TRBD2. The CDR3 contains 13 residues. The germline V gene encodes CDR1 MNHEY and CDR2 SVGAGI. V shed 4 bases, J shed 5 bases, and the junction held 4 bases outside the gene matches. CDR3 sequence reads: CASSSGTIETQYF. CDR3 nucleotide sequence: TGTGCCAGCAGTTCCGGGACTATCGAGACCCAGTACTTC.

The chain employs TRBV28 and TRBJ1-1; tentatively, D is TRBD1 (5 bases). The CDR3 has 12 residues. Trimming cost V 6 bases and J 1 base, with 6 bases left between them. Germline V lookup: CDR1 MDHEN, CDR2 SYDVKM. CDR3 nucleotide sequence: TGTGCCAGCAGGGACACGAACACTGAAGCTTTCTTT. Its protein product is CASRDTNTEAFF.

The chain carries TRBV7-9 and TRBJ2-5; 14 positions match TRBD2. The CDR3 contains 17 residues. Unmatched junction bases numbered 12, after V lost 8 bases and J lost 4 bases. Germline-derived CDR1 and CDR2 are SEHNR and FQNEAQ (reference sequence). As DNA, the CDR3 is TGTGCCAGCTGGAAGGGACTAGCGGGAGATATGGTAGAGACCCAGTACTTC. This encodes CASWKGLAGDMVETQYF.

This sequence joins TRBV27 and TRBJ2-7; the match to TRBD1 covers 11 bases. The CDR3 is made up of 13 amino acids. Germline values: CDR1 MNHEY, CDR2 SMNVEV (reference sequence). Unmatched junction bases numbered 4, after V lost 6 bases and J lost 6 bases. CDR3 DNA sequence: TGTGCCAGCAGAACCGGGACAGGGGGCGAGCAGTACTTC. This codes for CASRTGTGGEQYF.

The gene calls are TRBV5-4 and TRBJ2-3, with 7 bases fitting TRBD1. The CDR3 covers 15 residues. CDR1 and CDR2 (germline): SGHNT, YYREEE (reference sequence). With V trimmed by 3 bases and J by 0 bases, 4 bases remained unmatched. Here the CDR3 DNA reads TGTGCCAGCAGCTCCGGGACAGCTAGCACAGATACGCAGTATTTT. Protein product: CASSSGTASTDTQYF.

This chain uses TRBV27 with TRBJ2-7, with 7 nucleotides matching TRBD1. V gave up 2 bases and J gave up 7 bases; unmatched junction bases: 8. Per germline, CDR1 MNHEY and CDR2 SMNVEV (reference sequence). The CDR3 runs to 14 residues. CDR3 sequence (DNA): TGTGCCAGCAGTTTACCCGGCCAGGGGGTAGAGCAGTACTTC. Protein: CASSLPGQGVEQYF.

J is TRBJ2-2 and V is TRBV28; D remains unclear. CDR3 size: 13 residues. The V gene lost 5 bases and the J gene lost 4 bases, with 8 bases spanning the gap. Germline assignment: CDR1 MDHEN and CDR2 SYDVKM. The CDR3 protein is CASSDTSTGELFF. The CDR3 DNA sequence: TGTGCCAGCAGTGACACCTCCACCGGGGAGCTGTTTTTT. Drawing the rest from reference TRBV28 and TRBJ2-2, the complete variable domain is DVKVTQSSRYLVKRTGEKVFLECVQDMDHENMFWYRQDPGLGLRLIYFSYDVKMKEKGDIPEGYSVSREKKERFSLILESASTNQTSMYLCASSDTSTGELFFGEGSRLTVL.

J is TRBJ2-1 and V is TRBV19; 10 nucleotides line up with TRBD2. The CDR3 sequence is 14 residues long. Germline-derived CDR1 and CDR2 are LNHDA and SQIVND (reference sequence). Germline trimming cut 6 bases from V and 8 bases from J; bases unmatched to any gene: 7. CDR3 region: CASSRTSGRDEQFF. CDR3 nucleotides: TGTGCCAGTAGCCGGACTAGCGGAAGGGATGAGCAGTTCTTC.

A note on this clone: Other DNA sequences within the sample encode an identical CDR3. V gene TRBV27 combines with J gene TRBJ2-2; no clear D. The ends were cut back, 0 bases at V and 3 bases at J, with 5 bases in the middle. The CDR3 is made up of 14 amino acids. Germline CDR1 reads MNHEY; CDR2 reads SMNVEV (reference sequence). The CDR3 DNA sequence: TGTGCCAGCAGTTTATCTAGATACACCGGGGAGCTGTTTTTT. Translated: CASSLSRYTGELFF.

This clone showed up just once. This chain's CDR3 is CATSRAPGGAYEQYF. The CDR3 region has the DNA TGTGCCACCAGCAGAGCTCCCGGCGGCGCCTACGAGCAGTACTTC. The chain couples TRBV15 to TRBJ2-7; no clear D gene. The CDR3 covers 15 residues. Germline V gene lookup returns CDR1 LNHNV and CDR2 YYDKDF (reference sequence). V lost 1 base to trimming and J lost 2 bases, with 12 bases between them.

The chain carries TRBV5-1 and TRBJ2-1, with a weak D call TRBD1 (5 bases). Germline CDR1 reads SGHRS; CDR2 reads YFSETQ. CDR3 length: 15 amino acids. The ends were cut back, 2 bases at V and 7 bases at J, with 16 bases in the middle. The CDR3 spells CASSFSQGNLNEQFF. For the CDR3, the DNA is TGCGCCAGCAGCTTCAGCCAGGGAAATTTGAATGAGCAGTTCTTC.